This T cell receptor beta chain was captured by sequencing in a study of regulatory dendritic cells for organ transplantation. The CDR3 length is 17 residues. V lost 0 bases, J lost 2 bases, and 13 bases lay in between. Germline CDR1 reads LNHNV; CDR2 reads YYDKDF (reference sequence). Of note for this clone: Its antigen remains unknown.

Generated by immunoSEQ multiplex PCR, the TCRdb table keeps only in-frame clones and is missing some. Found here are some 5,700 clones, about 64% of them singletons; the top ten hold roughly 11%. FACS sorted CD4+ or CD8+ T cells into CD45RA+ naive and CD45RO+ memory. General study results and limits: Of resting T cell subsets, memory CD8+ had the most alloreactive clonotypes. Memory T cells were less diverse than naive, with memory CD8+ most oligoclonal.

Sequencing was carried out using memory CD8+ T cells from blood. Subset: CD45RO+ memory T cells. V is TRBV15 and J is TRBJ1-4, with D possibly being TRBD1 (5 bases). The TCR was taken from a human donor in good health. As DNA, the CDR3 is TGTGCCACCAGCAGAGATTTTTTAGGGGTGACTAATGAAAAACTGTTTTTT. Amino acid sequence: CATSRDFLGVTNEKLFF.